The rows below give T cell receptor beta chains drawn from one sample of a study of blood T cell repertoires in COVID-19. The table came from immunoSEQ multiplex PCR; TCRdb's copy has only in-frame clones and leaves some out. The sample yields over 150,000 clones, over 70% seen once. Sequencing input: peripheral blood. These TCRs come from a woman aged 70 to 79 who had recovered from COVID-19. The CDR3 runs from the conserved cysteine through the conserved F or W. D genes are given only for firm matches. Rows may omit the clone size; those that give it use once, few, many or a size class.

abundance,j_gene,v_gene,d_gene,CDR3aa,CDR3nt
NA,TRBJ2-1,TRBV28,TRBD1,CASSRQGQGAVSSYNEQFF,TGTGCCAGCAGCAGACAGGGACAGGGGGCTGTGAGCTCCTACAATGAGCAGTTCTTC
NA,TRBJ1-4,TRBV5-1,TRBD1,CASSDGTGDEKLFF,TGCGCCAGCAGCGACGGGACAGGGGATGAAAAACTGTTTTTT
few,TRBJ1-5,TRBV27,NA,CASSPTGMQPQHF,TGTGCCAGCAGTCCCACAGGGATGCAGCCCCAGCATTTT
few,TRBJ2-7,TRBV7-8,NA,CASSLRGATSSYEQYF,TGTGCCAGCAGCCTTCGGGGGGCGACGAGCTCCTACGAGCAGTACTTC
NA,TRBJ1-6,TRBV6-5,NA,CASSPGGAHNSPLHF,TGTGCCAGCAGCCCCGGGGGAGCCCATAATTCACCCCTCCACTTT
NA,TRBJ2-7,TRBV3-1/TRBV3-2,NA,CASSRTGTEQYF,TGTGCCAGCAGCCGAACAGGGACCGAGCAGTACTTC
NA,TRBJ1-4,TRBV7-9,NA,CASSLGAHGNEKLFF,TGTGCCAGCAGCTTGGGGGCGCACGGTAATGAAAAACTGTTTTTT
NA,TRBJ1-1,TRBV6-5,NA,CASSYLRQGEAFF,TGTGCCAGCAGTTACCTCCGCCAGGGTGAAGCTTTCTTT
NA,TRBJ2-7,TRBV19,TRBD1,CASSGQGPPYEQYF,TGTGCCAGTAGCGGACAGGGGCCCCCCTACGAGCAGTACTTC
NA,TRBJ2-5,TRBV7-3,TRBD2,CASSPASGKETQYF,TGTGCCAGCAGCCCGGCTAGCGGAAAAGAGACCCAGTACTTC
NA,TRBJ2-7,TRBV20-1,NA,CSAGAPYEQYF,TGCAGTGCGGGGGCCCCCTACGAGCAGTACTTC
NA,TRBJ1-4,TRBV6-5,NA,CASSQNRVGEKLFF,TGTGCCAGCAGTCAGAACAGGGTTGGCGAAAAACTGTTTTTT
NA,TRBJ2-5,TRBV7-7,NA,CASSLMPVETQYF,TGTGCCAGCAGCTTAATGCCGGTCGAGACCCAGTACTTC
NA,TRBJ2-3,TRBV18,NA,CASSPPRERTRTDTQYF,TGTGCCAGCTCACCCCCTCGGGAGCGCACCCGCACAGATACGCAGTATTTT
NA,TRBJ1-6,TRBV7-8,NA,CASSLAERLSSYNSPLHF,TGTGCCAGCAGCTTAGCGGAGAGGCTTAGCTCCTATAATTCACCCCTCCACTTT
once,TRBJ2-1,TRBV3-1/TRBV3-2,NA,CASSLDGSSYNEQFF,TGTGCCAGCAGCCTCGACGGGAGCTCCTACAATGAGCAGTTCTTC
NA,TRBJ1-2,TRBV6-6,TRBD1,CASSSRDRVGYTF,TGTGCCAGCAGTAGCCGGGACAGAGTGGGCTACACCTTC
NA,TRBJ1-1,TRBV7-3,NA,CASSLIPGTSRETEAFF,TGTGCCAGCAGCTTGATTCCCGGGACAAGCCGAGAGACTGAAGCTTTCTTT
few,TRBJ1-2,TRBV6-5,TRBD1,CASTGGGRANYGYTF,TGTGCCAGCACCGGAGGGGGCAGGGCTAACTATGGCTACACCTTC
NA,TRBJ2-1,TRBV6-5,NA,CASSYSGHLWGGEQFF,TGTGCCAGCAGTTACTCGGGACACCTCTGGGGGGGTGAGCAGTTCTTC
NA,TRBJ2-5,TRBV2,TRBD2,CASMGTSGGPGQETQYF,TGTGCCAGCATGGGGACTAGCGGGGGGCCCGGCCAAGAGACCCAGTACTTC
NA,TRBJ1-1,TRBV12-5,NA,CASGPLRGALGTEAFF,TGTGCTAGTGGTCCGCTTCGGGGGGCGCTTGGCACTGAAGCTTTCTTT
once,TRBJ2-5,TRBV30,NA,CAAVQETQYF,TGTGCCGCGGTCCAAGAGACCCAGTACTTC
NA,TRBJ2-1,TRBV7-2,TRBD2,CASSLVASGNEQFF,TGTGCCAGCAGCTTAGTGGCTAGCGGGAATGAGCAGTTCTTC
NA,TRBJ2-4,TRBV29-1,NA,CSVEPAEGNIQYF,TGCAGCGTTGAACCAGCCGAGGGAAACATTCAGTACTTC
NA,TRBJ2-5,TRBV9,NA,CASSVSGTAGQETQYF,TGTGCCAGCAGCGTATCCGGTACGGCGGGTCAAGAGACCCAGTACTTC
NA,TRBJ2-5,TRBV7-3,NA,CASSPGVARETQYF,TGTGCCAGCAGCCCCGGGGTGGCGCGAGAGACCCAGTACTTC
NA,TRBJ2-1,TRBV7-8,NA,CASSPHRGATNEQFF,TGTGCCAGCAGCCCCCACCGGGGGGCCACCAATGAGCAGTTCTTC
NA,TRBJ2-1,TRBV7-2,NA,CASSQGGGVEQFF,TGTGCCAGCAGCCAAGGGGGAGGGGTTGAGCAGTTCTTC
NA,TRBJ1-5,TRBV19,TRBD1,CASSDGQGVGGPQHF,TGTGCCAGTAGTGACGGACAGGGAGTAGGAGGGCCCCAGCATTTT
NA,TRBJ1-3,TRBV30,NA,CAWRRGDQNSGNTIYF,TGTGCCTGGAGGCGGGGCGACCAAAACTCTGGAAACACCATATATTTT
NA,TRBJ2-7,TRBV14,NA,CASSQREQYF,TGTGCCAGCAGCCAGAGGGAGCAGTACTTC
NA,TRBJ1-4,TRBV5-1,TRBD1,CASSQGQRSEKLFF,TGCGCCAGCAGCCAGGGACAGAGAAGTGAAAAACTGTTTTTT
NA,TRBJ2-5,TRBV5-1,NA,CASNRGGPQETQYF,TGCGCCAGCAACAGGGGGGGCCCCCAAGAGACCCAGTACTTC
NA,TRBJ2-5,TRBV5-1,TRBD1,CASGSGGNQETQYF,TGCGCCAGCGGGTCAGGGGGTAACCAAGAGACCCAGTACTTC
NA,TRBJ2-7,TRBV5-4,TRBD1,CASSWGTGGRYEQYF,TGTGCCAGCAGCTGGGGGACAGGGGGGCGCTACGAGCAGTACTTC
NA,TRBJ1-1,TRBV12-3/TRBV12-4,NA,CASSTLGRTEAFF,TGTGCCAGCAGCACCCTAGGGAGGACTGAAGCTTTCTTT
NA,TRBJ1-4,TRBV7-9,NA,CASSWPGADEKLFF,TGTGCCAGCAGCTGGCCAGGGGCGGATGAAAAACTGTTTTTT
NA,TRBJ2-5,TRBV30,NA,CAWSVGETQYF,TGTGCCTGGAGTGTCGGAGAGACCCAGTACTTC
NA,TRBJ1-5,TRBV15,NA,CATTGQFNQPQHF,TGTGCCACCACCGGACAGTTCAATCAGCCCCAGCATTTT
NA,TRBJ1-5,TRBV3-1/TRBV3-2,TRBD1,CASSQDRPATGDNQPQHF,TGTGCCAGCAGCCAAGATCGTCCCGCTACAGGGGACAATCAGCCCCAGCATTTT
NA,TRBJ1-3,TRBV28,NA,CASSLSPRGNTIYF,TGTGCCAGCAGTTTATCCCCCAGGGGAAACACCATATATTTT
NA,TRBJ1-5,TRBV4-3,NA,CASSQDLSGYSNQPQHF,TGCGCCAGCAGCCAAGATCTGTCGGGGTATAGCAATCAGCCCCAGCATTTT